A single sample is the source of the 20 T cell receptor beta chains below, sequenced in a study of vaccination effects on CD4 cells after COVID-19 (dated 2022 in TCRdb). After about 9 days of culture, CD4+ T cells were isolated with the EasySep CD4+ T cell isolation kit. Each participant received two doses of an mRNA SARS-CoV-2 vaccine, either BNT162b2 or mRNA-1273. Their specific antigens are unknown. To prepare the library, the immunoSEQ multiplex PCR assay was applied. TCRdb obtained this table from immuneACCESS and retained in-frame rearrangements with V and J assigned. These tables miss some clones; where compared with another copy, unresolved V genes account for less than half of the shortfall, and the remainder is unexplained. Within this sample are tens of thousands of clones, with roughly 80% of them counted one time only. Over 2% of the sample belongs to the ten largest clones. This sample comprised CD4+ T cells from PBMCs cultured without peptide, obtained after COVID-19 vaccination. The receptor source for this set is a human donor who received a COVID-19 vaccine.

The V gene is TRBV6-6, the J gene TRBJ1-4, with 9 positions matching TRBD1. After removal of 0 bases from V and 7 bases from J, the junction contained 3 bases not matched to a gene. Germline V gene lookup returns CDR1 MNHNY and CDR2 SVGAGI (reference sequence). The CDR3 covers 15 residues. The CDR3 DNA follows: TGTGCCAGCAGTTACTCAACAGGGGGCGGTGAAAAACTGTTTTTT. It translates to CASSYSTGGGEKLFF.

The chain carries TRBV5-8 and TRBJ2-3; maybe TRBD2 (5 bases). The CDR3 is made up of 16 amino acids. Trimming removed 7 bases at V and 0 bases at J, with 18 bases between. CDR1 SGHTS and CDR2 YDEGEE come from the germline V gene. CDR3 sequence reads: CASPHGFRGSTDTQYF. The DNA of the CDR3 is TGTGCCAGCCCGCACGGCTTTCGGGGAAGCACAGATACGCAGTATTTT.

The chain joins TRBV7-7 to TRBJ2-3, with a tentative D call TRBD2 (6 bases). The CDR3 loop spans 16 amino acids. Germline V gives CDR1 SSHAT, CDR2 FNYEAQ (reference sequence). V lost 1 base to trimming and J lost 0 bases, with 11 bases between them. The CDR3 coding sequence is TGTGCCAGCAGCTTAGGGGCGGGGACTAGCACAGATACGCAGTATTTT. Translation: CASSLGAGTSTDTQYF.

V usage is TRBV3-1 (or the pseudogene TRBV3-2) and J usage is TRBJ1-4; D ambiguous. CDR1 LGHDT and CDR2 YNNKEL come from the germline V gene (reference sequence). The CDR3 runs 13 residues. The V and J ends lost 0 bases and 10 bases respectively, with 9 bases between them. The CDR3 DNA sequence: TGTGCCAGCAGCCAAGACTTAGAGGGAAAACTGTTTTTT. It yields the protein CASSQDLEGKLFF.

V and J are TRBV2 and TRBJ1-5; no reliable D call. The length of the CDR3 is 11 residues. Trimming cost V 5 bases and J 5 bases, with 4 bases left between them. Germline loops: CDR1 SNHLY, CDR2 FYNNEI. CDR3 DNA: TGTGCCAGCAGTACAGATCAGCCCCAGCATTTT. Translation: CASSTDQPQHF.

J is TRBJ2-1 and V is TRBV5-1, with 9 bases that match TRBD2. The CDR3 covers 15 residues. The germline V gene has CDR1 SGHRS and CDR2 YFSETQ. J gave up 0 bases and V 5 bases, and 3 bases lay outside the gene matches. This CDR3 is CASRLAGGSYNEQFF. The CDR3 DNA is TGCGCCAGCAGACTAGCGGGTGGCTCCTACAATGAGCAGTTCTTC.

This clone appeared a single time. The chain joins TRBV9 to TRBJ1-4, with D possibly matching TRBD1 (6 bases). The CDR3 runs to 14 residues. V was trimmed by 0 bases and J by 8 bases, leaving 11 bases between them. Germline V lookup: CDR1 SGDLS, CDR2 YYNGEE. The CDR3 region has the DNA TGTGCCAGCAGCGTAGCGGCAGGGGTAGAAAAACTGTTTTTT. This codes for CASSVAAGVEKLFF.

The chain carries TRBV10-2 and TRBJ2-2; D remains unclear. Trimming stripped 6 bases from V and 6 bases from J, with 8 bases between. This CDR3 is 12 amino acids long. Germline V gene data show CDR1 as WSHSY and CDR2 as SAAADI. The CDR3 DNA reads TGCGCCAGCAGGTTACAATCCGGGGAGCTGTTTTTT. Translated, it gives CASRLQSGELFF.

V is TRBV7-2 and J is TRBJ1-2; TRBD1 aligns across 7 bases. Germline CDR1 reads SGHTA; CDR2 reads FQGNSA. This CDR3 spans 14 amino acids. V was clipped by 3 bases and J by 8 bases; unmatched bases: 9. CDR3 nucleotide sequence: TGTGCCAGCAGCTTCAATCCGACAGGGTGGGGCTACACCTTC. As protein: CASSFNPTGWGYTF.

V is TRBV5-1 and J is TRBJ2-5; D might be TRBD1 or TRBD2, each matching 5 bases. Trimming stripped 3 bases from V and 2 bases from J, with 11 bases between. The CDR3 runs to 14 residues. CDR1 is SGHRS and CDR2 is YFSETQ in the germline V gene. In DNA, the CDR3 is TGCGCCAGCAGCTCTGGGACGATACAAGAGACCCAGTACTTC. Residues: CASSSGTIQETQYF.

This clone was detected only once. The chain joins TRBV29-1 to TRBJ1-5; no reliable D call. This CDR3 is built from 13 residues. Deletions cut 6 bases from V and 0 bases from J, with 9 bases between. Germline loops: CDR1 SQVTM, CDR2 ANQGSEA. CDR3 nucleotide sequence: TGCAGCGTCGGCGGGGTTAGCAATCAGCCCCAGCATTTT. Protein sequence: CSVGGVSNQPQHF.

This chain connects TRBV19 to TRBJ1-5; D is unclear. The CDR3 runs to 15 residues. The V gene lost 5 bases and the J gene lost 5 bases, with 16 bases spanning the gap. CDR1 and CDR2 from the germline V gene are LNHDA and SQIVND (reference sequence). The CDR3 sequence: CASSWAPSGDQPQHF. CDR3 DNA: TGTGCCAGTAGTTGGGCCCCCTCGGGCGATCAGCCCCAGCATTTT. Filled out from reference TRBV19 and TRBJ1-5, the complete variable domain reads DGGITQSPKYLFRKEGQNVTLSCEQNLNHDAMYWYRQDPGQGLRLIYYSQIVNDFQKGDIAEGYSVSREKKESFPLTVTSAQKNPTAFYLCASSWAPSGDQPQHFGDGTRLSIL.

V is TRBV6-6 and J is TRBJ2-3; 9 bases align to TRBD2. Germline V gene lookup returns CDR1 MNHNY and CDR2 SVGAGI (reference sequence). The CDR3 covers 15 residues. With V trimmed by 5 bases and J by 0 bases, 3 bases remained unmatched. The CDR3 nucleotides are TGTGCCAGCAGTATAGCGGGGGCCAGCACAGATACGCAGTATTTT. Its protein is CASSIAGASTDTQYF.

This sequence joins TRBV5-1 and TRBJ1-1; no firm D call. The ends were cut back, 2 bases at V and 1 base at J, with 12 bases in the middle. CDR1 is SGHRS and CDR2 is YFSETQ in the germline V gene. The CDR3 runs to 15 residues. The CDR3 sequence is CASSLQPGANTEAFF. The CDR3 bases are TGCGCCAGCAGCTTACAGCCCGGTGCGAACACTGAAGCTTTCTTT.

The genes are TRBV6-5 and TRBJ1-1; D uncertain. The CDR3 consists of 16 residues. Per germline, CDR1 MNHEY and CDR2 SVGAGI. Trimming removed 4 bases from V and 0 bases from J, with 15 bases in between. The CDR3 DNA is TGTGCCAGCAGTTCCGGCCAGCGGGTTATGAACACTGAAGCTTTCTTT. The encoded protein is CASSSGQRVMNTEAFF.

The rearrangement joins TRBV2 to TRBJ2-5, with 8 bases aligning to TRBD1. The J segment lost 3 bases and the V segment lost 5 bases, leaving 2 bases of the junction unmatched. The germline gives CDR1 SNHLY, CDR2 FYNNEI. This CDR3 has 13 amino acids. CDR3 nucleotides: TGTGCCAGCAGTTTGACAGGGGAAGAGACCCAGTACTTC. Translated, it gives CASSLTGEETQYF.

The gene calls are TRBV10-3 and TRBJ2-5, with D possibly TRBD1 on 5 matching bases. The CDR3 has 13 residues. Germline lookup yields CDR1 ENHRY and CDR2 SYGVKD. Between the trimmed V and J ends, which lost 10 bases and 1 base, there was a span of 13 bases. The CDR3 coding sequence is TGTGCCACCCAAGACAGCTTCCAAGAGACCCAGTACTTC. Translated, it gives CATQDSFQETQYF.

The V and J genes are TRBV2 and TRBJ2-5, with D maybe TRBD1 (6 bases). The CDR3 loop spans 15 amino acids. Germline V lookup: CDR1 SNHLY, CDR2 FYNNEI. V lost 0 bases and J lost 3, with 11 bases in between. CDR3 sequence reads: CASSEAVQGKETQYF. CDR3 sequence (DNA): TGTGCCAGCAGTGAAGCTGTTCAGGGGAAAGAGACCCAGTACTTC.

The chain carries TRBV10-1 and TRBJ2-7; TRBD1 aligns across 8 bases. The V segment lost 6 bases and the J segment 4 bases; nucleotides outside the gene matches: 11. This CDR3 has 15 residues. Germline CDR1 and CDR2: WNHNN and SYGVQD (reference sequence). DNA for the CDR3: TGCGCCAGCAGCATCCACAGGGGGTTGACGTACGAGCAGTACGTC. It is translated as CASSIHRGLTYEQYV.

The CDR3 sequence is CASSQDGFGQARIYGYTF. The CDR3 region has the DNA TGCGCCAGCAGCCAAGATGGATTTGGGCAGGCTCGGATCTATGGCTACACCTTC. This chain links TRBV4-1 with TRBJ1-2, with unresolved D. The CDR3 has 18 residues. V was cut by 0 bases and J by 4 bases, with 21 bases left in between. From germline, CDR1 is MGHRA and CDR2 YSYEKL.